This entry lists 25 T cell receptor beta chains sequenced from one sample in a study of T cells in Graves' hyperthyroidism and ophthalmopathy. Researchers amplified the TCR beta CDR3 regions from RNA transcripts. Primed by the HTBI set, a first-round RT-PCR was run on the TCR CDR3. TCRdb used MiXCR to reprocess the multiplex PCR reads, holding one entry per CDR3 protein. The sample yields 200,000 to 250,000 distinct CDR3 sequences, about 16% seen once. Sequencing was carried out using blood. The receptors were sampled from a man in his forties with Graves' hyperthyroidism.

This clonotype has more than one count but fewer than ten. The CDR3 coding sequence is TGCGCCAGCAGCCAAGATAGGGTCTCAACTAATGAAAAACTGTTTTTT. Its translation: CASSQDRVSTNEKLFF. This rearrangement joins TRBV4-3 to TRBJ1-4; D not certain. Germline V gene sequence: CDR1 LGHNA, CDR2 YSLEER. The CDR3 length is 16 residues. The V and J ends lost 0 bases and 0 bases respectively, with 8 bases between them.

This clonotype was seen more than once but under ten times. The DNA for the CDR3 is TGTGCCACCGACCCGGTCCCAGATACGCAGTATTTT. Its translation: CATDPVPDTQYF. The gene calls are TRBV9 and TRBJ2-3; D ambiguous. Germline values: CDR1 SGDLS, CDR2 YYNGEE. The CDR3 contains 12 residues. The V gene lost 9 bases and the J gene lost 4 bases, with 12 bases spanning the gap.

The rearrangement uses TRBV27 and TRBJ2-7, with D perhaps TRBD1 (6 bases). Deletions cut 5 bases from V and 4 bases from J, with 21 bases between. Germline assignment: CDR1 MNHEY and CDR2 SMNVEV (reference sequence). The CDR3 sequence is 16 residues long. The CDR3 coding sequence is TGTGCCAGCAGTCCGTCATTCCGGGACGGACAGTACGAGCAGTACTTC. This encodes CASSPSFRDGQYEQYF.

This clonotype has only a few counts. This chain links TRBV10-3 with TRBJ2-6, with 7 bases that match TRBD1. Germline V gives CDR1 ENHRY, CDR2 SYGVKD. The CDR3 length is 14 residues. V dropped 10 bases and J dropped 4; count of bases not matched to a gene: 7. The CDR3, as DNA: TGTGCCACCAGACAGGGTGCCGGGGCCAACGTCCTGACTTTC. This codes for CATRQGAGANVLTF.

The chain has TRBV10-1 and TRBJ2-3, with 11 bases fitting TRBD2. The CDR3 is made up of 18 amino acids. Unmatched junction bases numbered 12, after V lost 7 bases and J lost 0 bases. In germline, CDR1 is WNHNN, CDR2 SYGVQD (reference sequence). DNA of the CDR3: TGCGCCAGCACCTTGACTAGCGGGGCGTACCAGAGCACAGATACGCAGTATTTT. This sequence encodes CASTLTSGAYQSTDTQYF.

This clonotype was recorded many times. The gene calls are TRBV6-1 and TRBJ1-5; weak D call: TRBD1 (5 bases). Trimming removed 2 bases at V and 7 bases at J, with 12 bases between. The CDR3 contains 14 residues. CDR1 is MNHNS, CDR2 SASEGT, per germline. The CDR3 here is CASSEQGSRQPQHF. CDR3 coding DNA: TGTGCCAGCAGTGAACAGGGAAGCCGGCAGCCCCAGCATTTT.

This sequence joins TRBV20-1 and TRBJ2-5; possible D gene TRBD1, 7 bases. The V and J ends lost 6 bases and 3 bases respectively, with 17 bases between them. The CDR3 covers 14 residues. Germline assignment: CDR1 DFQATT and CDR2 SNEGSKA (reference sequence). The CDR3 sequence is CSAVRGAAEETQYF. The DNA of the CDR3 is TGCAGTGCGGTCAGGGGGGCGGCGGAAGAGACCCAGTACTTC.

J is TRBJ2-1 and V is TRBV5-1; D unresolved. Germline CDR1 reads SGHRS; CDR2 reads YFSETQ. The CDR3 runs to 16 residues. The ends were cut back, 0 bases at V and 0 bases at J, with 10 bases in the middle. Here the CDR3 DNA reads TGCGCCAGCAGCTTGGCCGGAATGAACTCCTACAATGAGCAGTTCTTC. It yields the protein CASSLAGMNSYNEQFF.

The rearrangement joins TRBV27 to TRBJ1-2, with 7 bases identical to TRBD1. After removal of 0 bases from V and 6 bases from J, the junction contained 4 bases not matched to a gene. The CDR3 sequence is 14 residues long. The germline CDR1 and CDR2 sequences are MNHEY and SMNVEV (reference sequence). The CDR3 spells CASSLSGTVDGYTF. DNA for the CDR3: TGTGCCAGCAGTTTATCCGGGACAGTAGATGGCTACACCTTC.

This clonotype has a count of ten or more. V gene TRBV5-1 combines with J gene TRBJ1-2; D is uncertain. The CDR3 length is 15 residues. V lost 4 bases and J 0 bases, leaving 13 bases between the germline ends. Per germline, CDR1 SGHRS and CDR2 YFSETQ. CDR3 region: CASSLLQRTNYGYTF. In DNA form, the CDR3 reads TGCGCCAGCAGCCTTTTACAGCGGACTAACTATGGCTACACCTTC.

This clonotype was seen only a few times. This chain connects TRBV10-3 to TRBJ1-1, with 9 bases matching TRBD1. Germline V gene sequence: CDR1 ENHRY, CDR2 SYGVKD. V shed 3 bases, J shed 5 bases, and the junction held 7 bases outside the gene matches. CDR3 length: 15 residues. CDR3 nucleotides: TGTGCCATCAGTGACCGGGACAGGGACAGGACTGAAGCTTTCTTT. Amino acid sequence: CAISDRDRDRTEAFF.

This clonotype was counted between two and nine times. The chain employs TRBV15 and TRBJ1-1, with 11 bases matching TRBD1. CDR1 and CDR2 (germline): LNHNV, YYDKDF (reference sequence). The CDR3 runs to 17 residues. J was trimmed by 4 bases and V by 1 base; bases with no gene match: 8. The CDR3 region has the DNA TGTGCCACCAGCAGAGTACGGGACAGGGGGGGGGGCACTGAAGCTTTCTTT. Protein: CATSRVRDRGGGTEAFF.

This clonotype was detected many times. This sequence joins TRBV28 and TRBJ2-1; D unclear. Trimming removed 5 bases from V and 7 bases from J, with 9 bases in between. CDR1 MDHEN and CDR2 SYDVKM come from the germline V gene. This CDR3 comprises 12 residues. The CDR3 DNA reads as TGTGCCAGCAGTCTTCGATGGAATGAGCAGTTCTTC. This sequence encodes CASSLRWNEQFF.

At least ten counts were recorded for this clonotype. V and J are TRBV29-1 and TRBJ2-1, with D unresolved. This CDR3 region has 11 residues. Germline V CDR1 and CDR2: SQVTM, ANQGSEA. V lost 7 bases to trimming and J lost 5 bases, with 9 bases between them. The CDR3 protein is CSADGHNEQFF. The CDR3 DNA reads as TGCAGCGCTGATGGTCACAATGAGCAGTTCTTC.

This clonotype was picked up many times. The chain recombines TRBV2 with TRBJ1-3, with no clear D. The length of the CDR3 is 17 residues. Germline V gene data show CDR1 as SNHLY and CDR2 as FYNNEI. The germline V and J ends were trimmed by 1 base and 4 bases, with 17 bases remaining between them. CDR3 sequence (DNA): TGTGCCAGCAGTGAAGGGGCAGGCCTCTTGGGGGGAAACACCATATATTTT. Protein sequence: CASSEGAGLLGGNTIYF.

This clonotype was found many times. The chain employs TRBV27 and TRBJ2-3, with D unresolved. Trimming took 3 bases from V and 0 from J, leaving 7 bases between them. Germline-derived CDR1 and CDR2 are MNHEY and SMNVEV (reference sequence). The CDR3 covers 14 residues. The DNA of the CDR3 is TGTGCCAGCAGTTTCTCAAGAAGCACAGATACGCAGTATTTT. Protein sequence: CASSFSRSTDTQYF.

The table lists this clonotype with many counts. The J gene is TRBJ1-2, the V gene TRBV7-2; a possible D gene is TRBD1 (6 bases). The CDR3 is 10 amino acids. The germline gives CDR1 SGHTA, CDR2 FQGNSA. The CDR3 sequence is CAEGVYGYTF. The CDR3 DNA follows: TGTGCAGAGGGGGTCTATGGCTACACCTTC.

A few counts support this clonotype. The rearrangement links TRBV12-3 or TRBV12-4 to TRBJ2-2; D gene unclear. The CDR3 runs to 14 residues. Trimming removed 3 bases at V and 3 bases at J, with 8 bases between. CDR3 region: CASSFRSYTGELFF. CDR3 in DNA: TGTGCCAGCAGTTTCAGGTCTTACACCGGGGAGCTGTTTTTT.

This clonotype has more than one count but fewer than ten. This chain links TRBV29-1 with TRBJ2-3; 8 bases are shared with TRBD2. The CDR3 has 13 residues. Germline assignment: CDR1 SQVTM and CDR2 ANQGSEA. Losses at the gene ends were 7 bases for V and 4 bases for J; bases not matched to a gene: 7. CDR3 bases: TGCAGCGGCGGGGGGTATTTCGCAGATACGCAGTATTTT. This translates into CSGGGYFADTQYF.

This clonotype was detected only a few times. The genes are TRBV5-8 and TRBJ1-6; D unclear. Germline V gene lookup returns CDR1 SGHTS and CDR2 YDEGEE. The CDR3 is 13 amino acids. With 0 bases removed from V and 7 bases from J, the gap between germline ends came to 5 bases. DNA of the CDR3: TGTGCCAGCAGCTTGGGAGAGAATTCACCCCTCCACTTT. Translating gives CASSLGENSPLHF.

This clonotype was seen at least ten times. The chain is built from TRBV6-1 and TRBJ1-4; 7 nucleotides agree with TRBD1. J was trimmed by 5 bases and V by 6 bases; bases with no gene match: 6. The CDR3 runs 14 residues. Germline CDR1 reads MNHNS; CDR2 reads SASEGT. The CDR3 bases are TGTGCCAGCAGCGGGACAGAACAGAATGAAAAACTGTTTTTT. It specifies CASSGTEQNEKLFF.

This clonotype was seen repeatedly, ten times or more. The J gene is TRBJ1-5, the V gene TRBV6-2 or TRBV6-3; TRBD1 is a possible D gene (6 bases). The CDR3 extends over 17 amino acids. The V and J ends lost 0 bases and 0 bases respectively, with 12 bases between them. Germline values: CDR1 MNHEY, CDR2 SVGEGT. CDR3 nucleotide sequence: TGTGCCAGCAGTTACTCGGACAGCCCCTATAGCAATCAGCCCCAGCATTTT. This gives the protein CASSYSDSPYSNQPQHF.

This clonotype has at least ten counts. The genes are TRBV28 and TRBJ2-2, with 7 bases lining up with TRBD2. The germline V gene encodes CDR1 MDHEN and CDR2 SYDVKM. CDR3 size: 14 residues. The junction had 6 bases not matched to a gene; V was cut back by 6 bases and J by 5 bases. This CDR3 reads CASSLRGETGELFF. CDR3 nucleotide sequence: TGTGCCAGCAGCCTCCGGGGGGAGACCGGGGAGCTGTTTTTT.

This CDR3 reads CASSQDWQAFQPQHF. The CDR3 DNA follows: TGCGCCAGCAGCCAAGATTGGCAGGCCTTTCAGCCCCAGCATTTT. The V call is TRBV5-1, the J call TRBJ1-5; D is unclear. The germline V and J ends were trimmed by 4 bases and 6 bases, with 17 bases remaining between them. The germline V gene encodes CDR1 SGHRS and CDR2 YFSETQ. The CDR3 is 15 residues long.

This chain uses TRBV27 with TRBJ1-2; D is uncertain. This CDR3 has 13 amino acids. V dropped 3 bases and J dropped 2 bases, with 7 bases sitting between them. CDR1 and CDR2 from the germline V gene are MNHEY and SMNVEV (reference sequence). Here the CDR3 reads CASSFSSNYGYTF. CDR3 bases: TGTGCCAGCAGTTTCAGCTCAAACTATGGCTACACCTTC.